This T cell receptor beta chain was identified during a study of T cells in Graves' hyperthyroidism and ophthalmopathy. Regions amplified from RNA transcripts were the TCR beta CDR3 regions. HTBI primers drove first-round RT-PCR of the TCR CDR3. TCRdb reanalysed the multiplex PCR reads using MiXCR and keeps one entry per CDR3 protein. The sample contains about 200,000 distinct CDR3 sequences, around 16% of which appear only once. This clonotype was counted only a few times. The germline V gene encodes CDR1 SGHTA and CDR2 FQGTGA. The CDR3 extends over 14 amino acids. The V segment lost 8 bases and the J segment 7 bases; nucleotides outside the gene matches: 9. For Graves' hyperthyroidism to be stable, ophthalmopathy could not progress within 18 months.

Sequencing was performed on blood. The chain joins TRBV7-3 to TRBJ2-2, with 8 positions matching TRBD2. The origin of this receptor is a man in his forties or fifties with Graves' hyperthyroidism. The CDR3 bases are TGTGCCAGCCGCGCGGGGGGATTGAGCGGGGAGCTGTTTTTT. Its protein product is CASRAGGLSGELFF.